This TCR beta chain was retrieved from a study of cytomegalovirus exposure and HLA in healthy donors. Notes on the study in general: Later analysis showed most CMV-associated TCR beta chains appearing HLA-restricted. Association of approximately 16,000 TCR beta sequences with HLA alleles was found at 0.05 false discovery rate in a later analysis.

As regards this clone: Its specificity is not known.

Germline assignment: CDR1 ENHRY and CDR2 SYGVKD. V lost 3 bases and J lost 13, with 22 bases in between. The CDR3 covers 14 residues. In the PCR, 60 Vbeta and 13 Jbeta primers were used. Produced via immunoSEQ multiplex PCR; TCRdb's table is partial and in-frame only. This sample contains 40,000 to 60,000 clones. Sequenced material: PBMCs. The gene calls are TRBV10-3 and TRBJ2-7, with D perhaps TRBD1 (6 bases). The receptor was isolated from a female donor in good health and CMV-seronegative. CDR3 loop: CAISDGTTGRDFYF. CDR3 coding DNA: TGTGCCATCAGTGATGGAACGACAGGACGGGATTTTTACTTC.